The clone carrying this TCR beta chain was seen many times. No antigen is known for it. The sample is drawn from a study of human T cells and chemical hapten exposure. Overall study: Per-sample TCR yield variation was attributed mainly to small pooled library volume differences.

Study results and limitations: No shift was seen in TCRs above 1 in 1000 frequency with DPC sensitization. Versus controls, significantly more large CDR3 similarity clusters arose from expanded TCRs.

Described time point: patch test 1, 2 weeks after DPC sensitization. Treatment: therapeutic diphenylcyclopropenone sensitization with weekly scalp DPC. The library tagged individual cDNA molecules with unique molecular identifiers. One entry per CDR3 protein results from TCRdb running MiXCR on the RACE reads. Found here are roughly 380,000 distinct CDR3 sequences, 4.8% of them singletons; the top ten hold about 2.2%. The source is a woman aged 45 to 65 with alopecia areata. Some clones in this sample may be carry-over from other donors' samples. The starting material was whole blood, obtained in connection with sensitization to the hapten diphenylcyclopropenone (DPC).

CDR3 coding DNA: TGTGCCAGCAGCCCACCAGGGTTCTACGAGCAGTACTTC. This sequence encodes CASSPPGFYEQYF. This chain links TRBV7-9 with TRBJ2-7, with D possibly being TRBD1 (5 bases). Trimming took 5 bases from V and 3 from J, leaving 11 bases between them. This CDR3 spans 13 amino acids. CDR1 is SEHNR and CDR2 is FQNEAQ in the germline V gene (reference sequence).